Following are 19 T cell receptor beta chains from one sample sequenced in a study of T cell responses to AZD1222 COVID-19 vaccine. Repertoires were generated with immunoSEQ multiplex PCR, while TCRdb's copy carries only in-frame clones and drops some. The sample holds about 130,000 clones, approximately 85% seen once. This sample comprised peripheral blood, obtained 28 days after the second AZD1222 dose. The receptor set was obtained from an adult who received the AZD1222 COVID-19 vaccine.

V usage is TRBV10-3 and J usage is TRBJ2-1, with TRBD2 matching 13 bases. The CDR3 contains 14 residues. Germline V gives CDR1 ENHRY, CDR2 SYGVKD. J gave up 5 bases and V 8 bases, and 3 bases lay outside the gene matches. The CDR3: CAIATSGGNNEQFF. Here the CDR3 DNA reads TGTGCCATCGCGACTAGCGGGGGGAACAATGAGCAGTTCTTC.

The rearrangement links TRBV7-2 to TRBJ2-3; D not certain. This CDR3 comprises 16 residues. The V and J ends lost 4 bases and 2 bases respectively, with 16 bases between them. Germline CDR1 and CDR2: SGHTA and FQGNSA. Here the CDR3 DNA reads TGTGCCAGCAGCTCACCAGGAGCCGATTACACAGATACGCAGTATTTT. This sequence encodes CASSSPGADYTDTQYF.

In this sample, this clone turned up once. The chain links TRBV6-2 or TRBV6-3 to TRBJ1-2; D gene uncertain. Trimming took 0 bases from V and 4 from J, leaving 6 bases between them. From germline, CDR1 is MNHEY and CDR2 SVGEGT. This CDR3 region has 13 residues. CDR3 sequence: CASSYSSRYGYTF. The CDR3 DNA follows: TGTGCCAGCAGTTACTCATCCCGCTATGGCTACACCTTC.

The chain carries TRBV27 and TRBJ1-1; the D gene is possibly TRBD1 (5 bases). The V end lost 6 bases, the J end lost 1 base, and 15 bases lay between the germline ends. There are 15 residues in the CDR3. Germline CDR1 and CDR2: MNHEY and SMNVEV (reference sequence). In DNA form, the CDR3 reads TGTGCCAGCAGACCGGGACTTCCAACGAACACTGAAGCTTTCTTT. It specifies CASRPGLPTNTEAFF.

The V gene is TRBV3-1 (or the pseudogene TRBV3-2), the J gene TRBJ1-2, with D possibly TRBD1 on 6 matching bases. Germline CDR1 and CDR2: LGHDT and YNNKEL (reference sequence). The CDR3 is 13 residues long. With 3 bases removed from V and 4 bases from J, the gap between germline ends came to 9 bases. The CDR3 sequence: CASSHRGSYGYTF. The CDR3, as DNA: TGTGCCAGCAGCCACAGGGGAAGCTATGGCTACACCTTC.

This clone was observed a few times. The chain recombines TRBV28 with TRBJ1-3, with 8 bases identical to TRBD1. Germline trimming cut 4 bases from V and 3 bases from J; bases unmatched to any gene: 11. Per germline, CDR1 MDHEN and CDR2 SYDVKM. This CDR3 comprises 17 residues. The CDR3 coding sequence is TGTGCCAGCAGTTCCCTCCGAGACAGGGGCGGTGGAAACACCATATATTTT. Encoded protein: CASSSLRDRGGGNTIYF.

The genes are TRBV5-6 and TRBJ2-2, with TRBD1 as a possible D gene (6 bases). This CDR3 contains 18 residues. The germline V gene encodes CDR1 SGHDT and CDR2 YYEEEE. The V end was cut by 4 bases, the J end by 0 bases, with 19 bases between. DNA for the CDR3: TGTGCCAGCAGCCCCGAGGGGGTCTGGATGGCGAACACCGGGGAGCTGTTTTTT. It translates to CASSPEGVWMANTGELFF.

This rearrangement joins TRBV19 to TRBJ1-4; no definite D call. CDR1 and CDR2 (germline): LNHDA, SQIVND (reference sequence). The V end lost 5 bases, the J end lost 3 bases, and 10 bases lay between the germline ends. CDR3 size: 14 residues. Here the CDR3 DNA reads TGTGCCAGTAGTGGCCAACCTGCTAATGAAAAACTGTTTTTT. Translating it yields CASSGQPANEKLFF.

A few counts support this clone. This chain links TRBV9 with TRBJ1-5; D may be TRBD1 (5 bases). The V and J ends lost 3 bases and 1 base respectively, with 8 bases between them. From germline, CDR1 is SGDLS and CDR2 YYNGEE. The CDR3 is 14 residues long. The CDR3 sequence: CASSERGSNQPQHF. The DNA for the CDR3 is TGTGCCAGCAGCGAAAGGGGAAGCAATCAGCCCCAGCATTTT.

The chain uses TRBV4-1 and TRBJ2-2; 8 nucleotides line up with TRBD2. CDR3 length: 14 residues. V dropped 4 bases and J dropped 3; count of bases not matched to a gene: 1. Germline V gene sequence: CDR1 MGHRA, CDR2 YSYEKL. Here the CDR3 DNA reads TGCGCCAGCAGCCCGGGGGGGTACACCGGGGAGCTGTTTTTT. This sequence encodes CASSPGGYTGELFF.

V and J are TRBV3-1 (or the pseudogene TRBV3-2) and TRBJ1-1; D perhaps matches TRBD1 (5 bases). Between the trimmed V and J ends, which lost 3 bases and 4 bases, there was a span of 12 bases. Looked up from germline, CDR1 is LGHDT and CDR2 is YNNKEL (reference sequence). This CDR3 contains 14 residues. This CDR3 is CASSQGGKVTEAFF. CDR3 nucleotide sequence: TGTGCCAGCAGCCAGGGGGGGAAGGTCACTGAAGCTTTCTTT.

This clone was detected a few times. The chain recombines TRBV5-1 with TRBJ2-7; D unresolved. The germline V gene has CDR1 SGHRS and CDR2 YFSETQ. Trimming took off 1 base at V and 7 bases at J, with 9 bases between the two ends. CDR3 size: 12 residues. The CDR3 DNA follows: TGCGCCAGCAGCTTGCCGGGTCGGGAGCAGTACTTC. Amino acid sequence: CASSLPGREQYF. Drawing the rest from reference TRBV5-1 and TRBJ2-7, the complete variable domain is KAGVTQTPRYLIKTRGQQVTLSCSPISGHRSVSWYQQTPGQGLQFLFEYFSETQRNKGNFPGRFSGRQFSNSRSEMNVSTLELGDSALYLCASSLPGREQYFGPGTRLTVT.

The chain employs TRBV27 and TRBJ2-7; D is unclear. Germline V lookup: CDR1 MNHEY, CDR2 SMNVEV (reference sequence). The germline V and J ends were trimmed by 0 bases and 2 bases, with 5 bases remaining between them. CDR3 length: 13 amino acids. The chain's CDR3 is CASSLSPAYEQYF. The CDR3 DNA reads as TGTGCCAGCAGTTTATCCCCCGCCTACGAGCAGTACTTC.

This chain connects TRBV19 to TRBJ1-4, with a possible D match to TRBD1 (6 bases). The CDR3 runs to 14 residues. Germline CDR1 LNHDA, CDR2 SQIVND (reference sequence). V was clipped by 8 bases and J by 7 bases, with 17 bases between them. CDR3 residues: CASGVGQWTEKLFF. As DNA, the CDR3 is TGTGCCAGTGGGGTGGGACAATGGACTGAAAAACTGTTTTTT.

V usage is TRBV5-1 and J usage is TRBJ1-1; TRBD1 aligns across 10 bases. The CDR3 is made up of 16 amino acids. Trimming took 4 bases from V and 2 from J; bases not matched to a gene: 8. Germline assignment: CDR1 SGHRS and CDR2 YFSETQ. CDR3 bases: TGCGCCAGCAGCCCGGGGACAGGGGCCCCCAACACTGAAGCTTTCTTT. Translation gives CASSPGTGAPNTEAFF.

CDR3 sequence: CATSRELASNTGELFF. CDR3 bases: TGTGCCACCAGCAGAGAACTAGCGTCGAACACCGGGGAGCTGTTTTTT. The chain uses TRBV15 and TRBJ2-2, with TRBD2 matching over 7 bases. The trim removed 0 bases at V and 0 bases at J, leaving 1 base unmatched. This CDR3 is 16 amino acids long. Germline V lookup: CDR1 LNHNV, CDR2 YYDKDF (reference sequence).

The gene calls are TRBV9 and TRBJ2-7; the D is unclear. Trimming removed 4 bases at V and 3 bases at J, with 20 bases between. Germline V gives CDR1 SGDLS, CDR2 YYNGEE. The CDR3 is 16 residues long. CDR3 coding DNA: TGTGCCAGCAGCCCTCGTTTAGCCGGAGATAACTACGAGCAGTACTTC. Translating gives CASSPRLAGDNYEQYF.

This rearrangement joins TRBV2 to TRBJ1-5, with unresolved D. Trimming removed 2 bases at V and 1 base at J, with 9 bases between. In germline, CDR1 is SNHLY, CDR2 FYNNEI. The CDR3 contains 15 residues. CDR3 sequence (DNA): TGTGCCAGCAGTGAACGGCATTCAAGCAATCAGCCCCAGCATTTT. As protein: CASSERHSSNQPQHF.

V is TRBV7-3 and J is TRBJ2-2, with a tentative D call TRBD1 (6 bases). V dropped 5 bases and J dropped 3 bases, with 10 bases sitting between them. Germline V gene data show CDR1 as SGHTA and CDR2 as FQGTGA. The CDR3 is 14 residues long. This chain's CDR3 is CASSLQGHTGELFF. The CDR3 DNA reads TGTGCCAGCAGCCTACAGGGTCACACCGGGGAGCTGTTTTTT.